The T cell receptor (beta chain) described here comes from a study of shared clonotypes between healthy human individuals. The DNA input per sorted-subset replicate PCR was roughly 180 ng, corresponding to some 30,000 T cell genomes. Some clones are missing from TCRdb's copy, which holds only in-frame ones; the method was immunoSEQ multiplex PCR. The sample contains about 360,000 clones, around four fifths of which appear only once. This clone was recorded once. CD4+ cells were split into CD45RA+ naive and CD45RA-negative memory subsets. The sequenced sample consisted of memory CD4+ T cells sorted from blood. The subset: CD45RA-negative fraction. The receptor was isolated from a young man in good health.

The CDR3 reads CASSPYGTTGRGGIQPQHF. In DNA form, the CDR3 reads TGTGCCAGCTCACCATACGGGACAACTGGGAGGGGAGGAATACAGCCCCAGCATTTT. The chain has TRBV18 and TRBJ1-5; D is possibly TRBD1 (6 bases). This CDR3 is 19 amino acids long. Germline V gene sequence: CDR1 KGHSH, CDR2 LQKENI. V was cut by 2 bases and J by 7 bases, with 27 bases left in between. Complete variable domain (other parts from reference TRBV18 and TRBJ1-5): NAGVMQNPRHLVRRRGQEARLRCSPMKGHSHVYWYRQLPEEGLKFMVYLQKENIIDESGMPKERFSAEFPKEGPSILRIQQVVRGDSAAYFCASSPYGTTGRGGIQPQHFGDGTRLSIL.